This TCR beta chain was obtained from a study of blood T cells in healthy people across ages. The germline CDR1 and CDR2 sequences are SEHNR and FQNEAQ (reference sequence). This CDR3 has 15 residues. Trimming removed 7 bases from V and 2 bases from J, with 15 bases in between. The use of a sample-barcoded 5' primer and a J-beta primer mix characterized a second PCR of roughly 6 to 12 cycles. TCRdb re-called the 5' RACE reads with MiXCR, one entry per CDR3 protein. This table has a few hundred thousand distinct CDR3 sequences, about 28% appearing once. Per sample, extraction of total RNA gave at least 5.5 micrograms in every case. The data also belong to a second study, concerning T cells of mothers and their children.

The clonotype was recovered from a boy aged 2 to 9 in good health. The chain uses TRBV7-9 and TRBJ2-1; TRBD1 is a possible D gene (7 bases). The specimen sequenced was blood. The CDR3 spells CASTTQGGPYNEQFF. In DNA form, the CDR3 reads TGTGCCAGCACCACCCAGGGGGGCCCCTACAATGAGCAGTTCTTC.